This T cell receptor (beta chain) was captured by sequencing in a study of identical twins. The CDR3 runs to 16 residues. J lost 4 bases, V lost 4 bases, and 13 bases had no gene match. CDR1 is SGHRS, CDR2 YFSETQ, per germline. TCRdb re-called the 5' RACE reads with MiXCR, one entry per CDR3 protein. The sample lists some 300,000 distinct CDR3 sequences, more than 9% occurring once. These data were also reused for a study on yellow fever vaccine responses in identical twins.

The source of this sequence is a woman under 30 in good health. Material for sequencing was CD8+ T cells sorted from blood. V usage is TRBV5-1 and J usage is TRBJ2-7; 8 positions agree with TRBD2. The CDR3 is CASSTNPGLGLYEQYF. The CDR3, as DNA: TGCGCCAGCAGCACCAACCCGGGACTAGGTTTGTACGAGCAGTACTTC.